This TCR beta chain was documented in a study of early T cells in non-severe SARS-CoV-2 infection. Trimming cost V 1 base and J 7 bases; bases outside gene matches: 7. Per the germline V gene, CDR1 is DFQATT and CDR2 is SNEGSKA (reference sequence). The CDR3 loop spans 13 amino acids. This clonotype has a count of ten or more. Individually, cDNA molecules had unique molecular identifiers attached to them. MiXCR, applied by TCRdb to the 5' RACE reads, yields one record per CDR3 protein. The sample contains tens of thousands of distinct CDR3 sequences, approximately 5% of which appear only once. The rearrangement links TRBV20-1 to TRBJ2-7, with TRBD2 matching over 7 bases. The source is an adult who was a healthcare worker with PCR-confirmed SARS-CoV-2 infection or an uninfected control (not recorded which). Material for sequencing was whole blood. The CDR3 loop is CSARAWGTTEQYF. The CDR3 DNA reads as TGCAGTGCTAGAGCTTGGGGGACTACTGAGCAGTACTTC.